This is a list of T cell receptor beta chains from one sample in a study of regulatory T cells in long-lasting Graves disease. TCRdb re-called the multiplex PCR reads through MiXCR, storing one row per CDR3 protein. The profile shows about 220,000 distinct CDR3 sequences, around 20% of them singletons. The sample here was peripheral blood mononuclear cells (PBMCs), taken at new diagnosis, from a patient treated with antithyroid drugs. Receptors were obtained from a female donor with Graves disease. Both conserved end residues are part of each CDR3. The order of the fields is J gene, D gene, V gene, clone size, CDR3 protein, CDR3 DNA. The D gene is left open where the match is weak. Where a row states a size, it is once, few, many or the class of an expanded clone; other rows omit it.

TRBJ2-1,-,TRBV28,many,CASSRLSGSQNEQFF,TGTGCCAGCAGTCGACTTTCGGGGAGCCAGAATGAGCAGTTCTTC
TRBJ2-7,TRBD1,TRBV11-2,many,CASSLDRRREQYF,TGTGCCAGCAGCTTGGACAGGAGGCGTGAGCAGTACTTC
TRBJ2-2,-,TRBV12-3/TRBV12-4,many,CASRQGDPGELFF,TGTGCCAGCCGCCAAGGGGATCCCGGGGAGCTGTTTTTT
TRBJ2-1,TRBD2,TRBV7-3,many,CASSLTGGGRYNEQFF,TGTGCCAGCAGCTTAACGGGCGGGGGGAGATACAATGAGCAGTTCTTC
TRBJ2-1,TRBD2,TRBV20-1,many,CSAEMGLAGAGEQFF,TGCAGTGCGGAAATGGGACTAGCGGGAGCAGGTGAGCAGTTCTTC
TRBJ1-5,-,TRBV6-6,many,CASSYSGGTGNQPQHF,TGTGCCAGCAGTTACTCGGGTGGGACGGGCAATCAGCCCCAGCATTTT
TRBJ2-7,-,TRBV20-1,many,CSALNFYEQYF,TGCAGTGCTTTAAACTTCTACGAGCAGTACTTC
TRBJ2-7,-,TRBV27,many,CASSLSSQGGEQYF,TGTGCCAGCAGTTTATCGTCACAGGGAGGGGAGCAGTACTTC
TRBJ1-2,TRBD1,TRBV6-2/TRBV6-3,few,CASTKTGNNGYTF,TGTGCCAGCACCAAGACAGGGAACAATGGCTACACCTTC
TRBJ1-1,TRBD1,TRBV6-1,-,CASRSLGDRGSVGEAFF,TGTGCCAGCAGATCACTGGGGGACAGGGGGTCGGTAGGTGAAGCTTTCTTT
TRBJ2-7,-,TRBV2,many,CASSEGVGATFSYEQYF,TGTGCCAGCAGTGAAGGAGTAGGCGCCACCTTCTCCTACGAGCAGTACTTC
TRBJ2-1,TRBD2,TRBV2,-,CASSEDRMGLAVYNEQFF,TGTGCCAGCAGTGAAGACAGAATGGGACTAGCGGTCTACAATGAGCAGTTCTTC
TRBJ2-5,-,TRBV30,-,CAWEVGSQETQYF,TGTGCCTGGGAGGTTGGCTCCCAAGAGACCCAGTACTTC
TRBJ2-3,-,TRBV7-3,few,CASSLRVGRTDTQYF,TGTGCCAGCAGCTTAAGGGTCGGGAGAACAGATACGCAGTATTTT
TRBJ2-1,TRBD2,TRBV7-3,many,CASSRLAASYNEQFF,TGTGCCAGCAGCCGTCTAGCGGCATCCTACAATGAGCAGTTCTTC
TRBJ2-7,-,TRBV6-1,many,CASSEEVGGGGEQYF,TGTGCCAGCAGTGAAGAGGTAGGAGGGGGCGGCGAGCAGTACTTC
TRBJ1-1,TRBD1,TRBV11-2,many,CASSRDREEAFF,TGTGCCAGCAGTCGTGACAGGGAGGAAGCTTTCTTT
TRBJ1-3,TRBD1,TRBV11-2,many,CASSLDRAGNTIYF,TGTGCCAGCAGCCTGGACAGGGCTGGAAACACCATATATTTT
TRBJ1-2,-,TRBV18,many,CASSPGRENPNYGYTF,TGTGCCAGCTCACCAGGCAGGGAGAACCCCAACTATGGCTACACCTTC
TRBJ1-5,-,TRBV30,many,CAWSVRGGRLSVQHF,TGTGCCTGGAGTGTACGGGGGGGCCGATTATCCGTCCAGCATTTT
TRBJ2-1,TRBD2,TRBV24-1,many,CATSDPSGSTYNEQFF,TGTGCCACCAGTGACCCTAGCGGGAGCACCTACAATGAGCAGTTCTTC
TRBJ2-1,-,TRBV10-2,many,CASSESHRDEQFF,TGCGCCAGCAGTGAGTCGCATCGGGATGAGCAGTTCTTC
TRBJ2-1,TRBD2,TRBV7-6,many,CASSFLAGNEQFF,TGTGCCAGCAGCTTTTTAGCGGGCAATGAGCAGTTCTTC
TRBJ2-4,-,TRBV7-2,many,CASSLEMNIQYF,TGTGCCAGCAGCTTAGAGATGAACATTCAGTACTTC
TRBJ2-5,-,TRBV12-3/TRBV12-4,many,CASSLDEVTETQYF,TGTGCCAGCAGTTTAGATGAGGTCACTGAGACCCAGTACTTC
TRBJ1-2,-,TRBV20-1,many,CSARDGGIPSGYTF,TGCAGTGCTAGAGATGGAGGCATCCCTAGCGGCTACACCTTC
TRBJ2-1,TRBD2,TRBV2,many,CASGLAGPNEQFF,TGTGCCTCAGGACTAGCGGGTCCAAATGAGCAGTTCTTC
TRBJ2-7,-,TRBV11-2,many,CASSLDRGDEQYF,TGTGCCAGCAGCTTAGACAGGGGAGACGAGCAGTACTTC
TRBJ1-6,-,TRBV11-2,many,CASSSGSSYNSPLHF,TGTGCCAGCAGCTCCGGGAGCTCCTATAATTCACCCCTCCACTTT
TRBJ2-3,TRBD2,TRBV7-3,many,CASSQTSASTDTQYF,TGTGCCAGCAGCCAGACTAGCGCTAGCACAGATACGCAGTATTTT
TRBJ2-2,-,TRBV9,-,CASSVGQTHTGELFF,TGTGCCAGCAGCGTAGGACAGACTCACACCGGGGAGCTGTTTTTT
TRBJ1-1,-,TRBV27,many,CASLQGPGAEAFF,TGTGCCAGCTTACAGGGTCCTGGAGCTGAAGCTTTCTTT
TRBJ1-5,-,TRBV12-3/TRBV12-4,many,CASSSGTNQPQHF,TGTGCCAGCAGCTCGGGGACCAATCAGCCCCAGCATTTT
TRBJ1-1,-,TRBV3-1,many,CASSQGITEAFF,TGTGCCAGCAGCCAGGGGATCACTGAAGCTTTCTTT
TRBJ2-1,-,TRBV2,many,CASSTDSYNEQFF,TGTGCCAGCAGTACGGACTCGTACAATGAGCAGTTCTTC
TRBJ1-4,-,TRBV20-1,many,CSGIGANEKLFF,TGCAGTGGTATAGGGGCTAATGAAAAACTGTTTTTT
TRBJ1-2,-,TRBV20-1,-,CSARRGAPGDGGYTF,TGCAGTGCCCGACGGGGGGCCCCAGGGGATGGTGGCTACACCTTC
TRBJ1-4,TRBD1,TRBV2,many,CASLNDRGNEKLFF,TGTGCCAGCCTTAACGACAGGGGGAATGAAAAACTGTTTTTT
TRBJ2-1,TRBD2,TRBV14,many,CASSQDVASGIPYNEQFF,TGTGCCAGCAGCCAAGATGTGGCTAGCGGGATACCCTACAATGAGCAGTTCTTC
TRBJ2-1,TRBD2,TRBV20-1,many,CSASSGSLNEQFF,TGCAGTGCTTCCAGCGGGAGTTTGAATGAGCAGTTCTTC
TRBJ2-2,TRBD2,TRBV6-1,many,CASSLAGDTGELFF,TGTGCCAGCAGCCTAGCGGGAGACACCGGGGAGCTGTTTTTT
TRBJ2-3,TRBD1,TRBV10-2,-,CAGGGTGGTDTQYF,TGCGCCGGGGGAGGGACAGGGGGAACAGATACGCAGTATTTT
TRBJ2-7,TRBD1,TRBV6-1,many,CASSNGPGQSILEQYF,TGTGCCAGCAGTAACGGACCGGGACAGAGTATTCTGGAGCAGTACTTC
TRBJ2-5,-,TRBV5-4,-,CASGGEETQYF,TGTGCCAGCGGCGGGGAAGAGACCCAGTACTTC
TRBJ2-5,TRBD2,TRBV7-9,many,CASSLASGSAETQYF,TGTGCCAGCAGCTTGGCTAGCGGGAGTGCGGAGACCCAGTACTTC
TRBJ1-1,-,TRBV28,many,CASRKHSNTEAFF,TGTGCCAGCAGAAAACACTCGAACACTGAAGCTTTCTTT
TRBJ2-1,TRBD1,TRBV5-5,-,CASSFGLPGQGYNEQFF,TGTGCCAGCAGCTTTGGACTCCCGGGACAGGGCTACAATGAGCAGTTCTTC
TRBJ2-7,-,TRBV20-1,-,CSAAGSRYEQYF,TGCAGTGCGGCCGGGAGTAGGTACGAGCAGTACTTC
TRBJ2-1,-,TRBV3-1,many,CASSQDTDNEQFF,TGTGCCAGCAGCCAAGATACGGACAATGAGCAGTTCTTC
TRBJ2-1,TRBD2,TRBV20-1,many,CSASGRYNEQFF,TGCAGTGCTAGCGGGAGGTACAATGAGCAGTTCTTC
TRBJ2-1,-,TRBV10-3,many,CAISGRDATNEQFF,TGTGCCATCAGTGGACGGGACGCCACAAATGAGCAGTTCTTC
TRBJ2-7,-,TRBV3-1,many,CASSPNGTTVSSYEQYF,TGTGCCAGCAGCCCAAACGGGACCACCGTCTCCTCCTACGAGCAGTACTTC
TRBJ1-2,-,TRBV24-1,many,CATSDSGLANYGYTF,TGTGCCACCAGTGATTCAGGGTTGGCCAACTATGGCTACACCTTC
TRBJ2-1,TRBD2,TRBV7-2,many,CASSFTSGGGPSSYNEQFF,TGTGCCAGCAGCTTTACTAGCGGGGGGGGTCCTAGCTCCTACAATGAGCAGTTCTTC
TRBJ2-3,-,TRBV6-2/TRBV6-3,many,CASSVTADTQYF,TGTGCCAGCAGCGTGACCGCAGATACGCAGTATTTT
TRBJ1-5,-,TRBV20-1,few,CSAARRDQPQHF,TGCAGTGCTGCTCGGCGGGATCAGCCCCAGCATTTT
TRBJ1-1,-,TRBV12-5,many,CASGLVVVSPGTEAFF,TGTGCTAGTGGTTTGGTAGTGGTCAGCCCCGGCACTGAAGCTTTCTTT
TRBJ2-5,-,TRBV6-2/TRBV6-3,many,CAACQAQETQYF,TGTGCCGCATGCCAAGCCCAAGAGACCCAGTACTTC
TRBJ2-2,-,TRBV5-8,many,CASSRHNENTGELFF,TGTGCCAGCAGCAGACACAACGAGAACACCGGGGAGCTGTTTTTT
TRBJ2-7,-,TRBV19,-,CASSNLYEQYF,TGTGCCAGTAGTAATCTGTACGAGCAGTACTTC